Listed below are T cell receptor beta chains from one sample, sequenced in a study of blood T cell repertoires in COVID-19. Method: immunoSEQ multiplex PCR; TCRdb's copy keeps in-frame clones and lacks some. The sample carries over 200,000 clones, 75% to 90% recorded once. The specimen was peripheral blood. These receptors were collected from a man between 60 and 75 years old who had recovered from COVID-19. Each CDR3 is given with its conserved first and last residue. Fields, in order: clone size, J gene, V gene, D gene, CDR3 protein, CDR3 DNA. D genes are given only for firm matches. Some rows mark clone size as missing; the rest say once, few, many or name a class of expanded clone.

once TRBJ2-1 TRBV15 TRBD2 CATSRRPGTSGYNEQFF TGTGCCACCAGCAGGCGCCCCGGGACTAGCGGATACAATGAGCAGTTCTTC
. TRBJ2-7 TRBV27 . CASSFGAKQYF TGTGCCAGCAGTTTTGGGGCGAAGCAGTACTTC
. TRBJ1-2 TRBV20-1 . CSASVQYGYTF TGCAGTGCTAGTGTTCAGTATGGCTACACCTTC
. TRBJ2-3 TRBV30 . CAWSVRVSTDTQYF TGTGCCTGGAGTGTGCGCGTTAGCACAGATACGCAGTATTTT
. TRBJ1-3 TRBV18 TRBD1 CASSPGQGGGNTIYF TGTGCCAGCTCCCCGGGACAGGGAGGAGGAAACACCATATATTTT
. TRBJ2-1 TRBV3-1/TRBV3-2 TRBD1 CASSSSGWTGADEQFF TGTGCCAGCAGTTCATCCGGTTGGACAGGGGCGGATGAGCAGTTCTTC
. TRBJ2-3 TRBV4-2 TRBD2 CASSHASGDLSTDTQYF TGTGCCAGCAGCCACGCAAGCGGGGATCTTAGCACAGATACGCAGTATTTT
. TRBJ2-7 TRBV14 TRBD1 CASSFTTGINYEQYF TGTGCCAGCAGCTTTACGACAGGGATAAACTACGAGCAGTACTTC
. TRBJ1-2 TRBV27 . CASSFRSGVNYGYTF TGTGCCAGCAGTTTTCGGTCAGGGGTCAACTATGGCTACACCTTC
. TRBJ1-5 TRBV6-6 TRBD1 CASSRGTGVQPQHF TGTGCCAGCAGTCGTGGGACAGGGGTTCAGCCCCAGCATTTT
. TRBJ1-1 TRBV12-5 . CASGLVRGQNTEAFF TGTGCTAGTGGTTTGGTACGCGGACAGAACACTGAAGCTTTCTTT
once TRBJ2-5 TRBV2 TRBD2 CASSARGSPETQYF TGTGCCAGCAGTGCCCGCGGGAGCCCGGAGACCCAGTACTTC
. TRBJ2-3 TRBV2 . CASRGAWRRSTDTQYF TGTGCCAGCAGGGGGGCGTGGCGCCGGAGCACAGATACGCAGTATTTT
. TRBJ1-1 TRBV7-6 . CASSWNSRGLAEAFF TGTGCCAGCAGCTGGAATTCGAGGGGGTTAGCTGAAGCTTTCTTT
. TRBJ2-7 TRBV28 . CASSFPTRSSAYEQYF TGTGCCAGCAGTTTCCCAACTAGGTCCTCTGCCTACGAGCAGTACTTC
. TRBJ1-2 TRBV6-5 . CASRVQGVGGYTF TGTGCCAGCAGGGTACAGGGCGTGGGGGGCTACACCTTC
once TRBJ1-6 TRBV11-2 . CASSLSSYNSPLHF TGTGCCAGCTCCTTGAGCTCCTATAATTCACCCCTCCACTTT
. TRBJ2-3 TRBV7-2 TRBD1 CASSLDRGTKGDTQYF TGTGCCAGCAGCTTGGACAGGGGGACTAAAGGAGATACGCAGTATTTT
. TRBJ2-6 TRBV11-2 TRBD1 CASSPDRAGANVLTF TGTGCCAGCAGCCCCGACAGGGCAGGGGCCAACGTCCTGACTTTC
once TRBJ2-1 TRBV4-2 . CASSGGGGYEQFF TGTGCCAGCAGCGGAGGGGGGGGCTATGAGCAGTTCTTC
. TRBJ2-3 TRBV19 TRBD1 CASSIDSRDRAPDTQYF TGTGCCAGTAGTATAGATTCCCGGGACAGGGCTCCCGATACGCAGTATTTT
. TRBJ2-3 TRBV5-6 TRBD2 CASSLALSSGDSRHTQYF TGTGCCAGCAGCTTGGCCCTCTCTAGCGGAGACTCAAGGCATACGCAGTATTTT
once TRBJ2-1 TRBV7-2 TRBD2 CASSLALAGSYNEQFF TGTGCCAGCAGCTTAGCGCTAGCGGGGAGCTACAATGAGCAGTTCTTC
. TRBJ2-7 TRBV5-1 TRBD2 CASSLVLAGGLDEQYF TGCGCCAGCAGCTTGGTGCTGGCGGGAGGGTTGGACGAGCAGTACTTC
. TRBJ1-2 TRBV20-1 . CSGREDYGYTF TGCAGTGGCAGGGAGGACTATGGCTACACCTTC
. TRBJ2-7 TRBV7-2 TRBD2 CASSLEAGGTYEQYF TGTGCCAGCAGCTTAGAAGCGGGGGGGACCTACGAGCAGTACTTC
. TRBJ2-2 TRBV5-1 TRBD2 CASSLGTSGRNTGELFF TGCGCCAGCAGCTTAGGGACTAGCGGGAGGAACACCGGGGAGCTGTTTTTT